This T cell receptor beta chain comes out of a study of CD8+ T cells in alopecia areata. Extracted RNA was reverse transcribed, and the resulting cDNA served as sequencing template. Sequenced by immunoSEQ multiplex PCR; TCRdb stores in-frame clones only, minus some. The table has some 180,000 clones, about 55% seen once; the top ten hold more than 10%. The treatment here: oral pan-JAK inhibitor, 5-10 mg twice daily. Trimming shortened V by 3 bases and J by 6 bases, and 21 bases separated the two germline ends. Per germline, CDR1 SNHLY and CDR2 FYNNEI. The length of the CDR3 is 16 residues. The rearrangement links TRBV2 to TRBJ2-7, with a weak D call TRBD2 (5 bases). Sample: CD8+ T cells sorted from blood, taken at week 24, from a patient treated with tofacitinib. The receptor was derived from a human donor with alopecia areata. DNA of the CDR3: TGTGCCAGCAGTGATATTACTAGTTCAGGTAACTCCGAGCAGTACTTC. It specifies CASSDITSSGNSEQYF.